This T cell receptor (beta chain) appears in the sequencing data of a study of cytomegalovirus exposure and HLA in healthy donors (dated by TCRdb to about 2017). About the investigation overall: An earlier analysis of 587 of the donors reported 250 to 350 Gb of sequence data and more than 90 million unique TCR beta sequences from about 200 million T cells. On average, 235,054 unique TCR beta nucleotide sequences were sequenced per donor among fewer than 500 genotyped donors of the cohort, with roughly 18% of those sequences being non-productive. Rather than using new phenotypic data, the later analysis identified candidate immune exposures from TCR beta sequences and from how often those sequences occurred across donors. An early release covering 500 to 750 HLA-typed donors comprised 300 to 350 gigabases of sequencing data and tens of millions of unique TCR sequences. Typing coverage differed by locus: A, B, C, DRB1 and DQB1 were typed in roughly 629-640 donors, DQA1 in roughly 500, DPA1 in some 600, and DPB1 in about 450. Of the roughly 400 genotyped donors, more than 75% were placed in the genetic ancestry cluster associated with self-reported Caucasian donors. In addition to the first cohort of 500 to 850 subjects, a separate validation cohort of 120 different subjects was used. All discovery cohort repertoires had been generated on a single sequencing platform. In a later genetic analysis, genome-wide SNP genotypes for about three fifths of the roughly 670 donors were used, and that subset was treated as a discovery cohort. HLA typing covered class I and class II loci at four-digit resolution. To predict cytomegalovirus infection status, the study brought together high-throughput TCR immunosequencing, statistical association of individual TCRs with disease status, and machine learning. The study was designed to test whether signatures of past pathogen exposure could be identified by cataloging public T cell receptors. Using immunosequencing, the study profiled T cell repertoires from approximately 700 subjects and related those repertoires to cytomegalovirus serostatus. A later analysis re-analyzed previously published TCR beta repertoires from approximately 700 donors and added high-resolution HLA genotyping to study TCR occurrence patterns. An earlier analysis of about 620 of the donors applied high-throughput TCR beta sequencing to assess whether each TCR beta V gene segment acted as functional or pseudogenic. Alongside the repertoire data, information on donor age, sex, ethnicity and CMV serostatus was compiled. A handful of DR-DQ haplotypes were handled as single units for association and clustering because linkage in the cohort was strong. General conclusions and limits of the study: It was suggested by the authors that the approach could potentially be generalized to other disease states and immunological phenotypes. A further reported finding was that TCR beta sequences accurately predicted the HLA-A and HLA-B alleles for most subjects in the first cohort. According to a later analysis, parvovirus B19, influenza, CMV and Epstein-Barr virus appeared linked to several top co-occurrence clusters. The sequencing pipeline was judged likely to have produced a cluster of highly shared sequence variants as a technical artifact. In a later analysis, TCR association rates were found to vary across HLA loci, with the most associated TCRs seen for DRB1 alleles and the fewest for HLA-C alleles. Because some donors lacked HLA typing at each locus, the association tests relied only on the typed subset. Some IMGT-functional V segments, including TRBV6-2 and TRBV6-3, could not be told apart with the 87-base-pair reads, so those segments were excluded. In a later analysis, most CMV-associated TCR beta chains were found to appear HLA-restricted, with HLA associations seemingly driven largely by CMV exposure. The cohort was sequenced for TCR beta chains only, and without alpha or paired-chain data the features that could be detected were limited. Strong co-occurrence of HLA alleles, especially DR and DQ, made assigning TCR associations to individual alleles difficult. Three of the identified cytomegalovirus-associated TCR beta chains were confirmed in vitro to be specific for cytomegalovirus antigens. Roughly uniform sequencing depth across donors was assumed in presence/absence analyses, although this assumption may not hold. Correlated functional status among segregating V segments might reflect linkage disequilibrium, but an unknown experimental factor could not be ruled out. The classifier was reported to diagnose cytomegalovirus status with high specificity and sensitivity in both the original and validation cohorts. An earlier analysis of around 540 of the donors showed that most TCR beta V segments appeared in productive rearrangements either about 90% or about 30% of the time, which broadly matched IMGT annotations. About 15 rarely observed V segments, including chromosome 9 orphons, were excluded from the earlier analysis of approximately 600 of the donors because counts were too low. A total of roughly 160 TCR beta chains were listed by the study as associated with cytomegalovirus. A later analysis found that HLA-associated TCR beta chains were more clonally expanded and had lower generation probabilities than equally common non-associated chains. In a later analysis, 15,000 to 20,000 TCR beta sequences were associated with specific HLA alleles at a false discovery rate of 0.05. V-gene and J-gene trimming of TCR beta chains was associated with a missense DCLRE1C variant in a later genetic analysis, and the association was replicated in an independent cohort. Compared with the 666-donor mean, donors in an Asian-associated ancestry cluster had fewer N-insertions in productive TCRs, according to a later genetic analysis. CMV serostatus was the only immune exposure information available for the cohort. Most TCR sequences were observed very rarely across donors, whereas some public TCRs were present in many individuals.

From the cysteine through the phenylalanine, the CDR3 covers 13 amino acids. The entry retains the CDR3 DNA only, 39 bases that are in frame from base 1. The V and J ends are trimmed by 0 bases and 8 bases, leaving 11 bases between them. Sequences SGHNT (CDR1) and YYREEE (CDR2) are obtained from the germline V gene (reference sequence). A note on this clone: No cognate antigen has been identified for it.

The cohort comprised 550 to 700 healthy bone marrow donors. Cohort members were all nominally healthy when sampled, although unrecorded immune exposures were likely present. The donor was CMV seropositive and was included in the group of approximately 300 seropositive cohort members. A peripheral blood sample was provided by each donor, and peripheral blood mononuclear cells were used for TCR beta sequencing. The Qiagen DNeasy Blood Extraction Kit was used to extract genomic DNA from the blood cell samples. Libraries came from the immunoSEQ multiplex PCR assay. For the multiplex PCR, a mixture combining 60 forward primers for TCR Vbeta segments and 13 reverse primers for TCR Jbeta segments was used. The CDR3 region of rearranged TCR beta genes was amplified from genomic DNA by a multiplex PCR assay. The amplified TCR beta libraries were sequenced on the Illumina HiSeq System as 87-base-pair reads. Per the original workflow: A later analysis counted tens of millions of unique TCR beta chains across the 500 to 850 repertoires, and roughly 11 million of these chains were shared by at least two donors. A nearest-neighbor algorithm error-corrected the raw reads and collapsed the reads into unique sequences, merging closely related sequences to remove PCR and sequencing errors. CDR3 sequences were aligned to IMGT reference sequences to assign V, D and J gene segments. Each retained sequence needed at least a six-nucleotide match to both a V gene segment and a J gene segment. Rearrangements were called productive when the CDR3 lacked stop codons and stayed in frame with V and J; all others were non-productive. Following IMGT convention, CDR3 was defined as the stretch from the second conserved V-encoded cysteine up to the conserved J-encoded phenylalanine. Sequences without an unambiguous match to a single V gene segment were excluded from the earlier analysis of about 630 of the donors. In an earlier analysis of approximately 550 of the donors, V segments were called functional above 56.7% productive rearrangements and were called segregating when the between-donor standard deviation exceeded 5%. A statistical classification framework was built for diagnosing cytomegalovirus status from the catalog of TCR beta chain sequences. In a later analysis, TCR nucleotide sequences were compared against IMGT/GENE-DB human TR gene sequences so that V and J genes could be assigned. In a later analysis, CDR3 sequences and most-parsimonious VDJ recombination scenarios were assigned using the TCRdist pipeline. In a later analysis, every TCR beta chain was defined by the combination of its CDR3 amino acid sequence and its V-gene family, and reads without a unique V-gene family were dropped. As a way to deal with suspected cross-contamination and a sequencing artifact, a later analysis dropped 592 nucleotide sequences that were highly shared and had low generation probability. For each public chain, a later analysis derived a clonal expansion index from normalized ranks of inferred template counts within each repertoire. A later analysis computed generation probabilities with a VDJ recombination model fitted to out-of-frame rearrangements, and checked the results against IGoR. In a later analysis, TCR-TCR, TCR-HLA and TCR-CMV co-occurrence was scored with hypergeometric tests, and a repertoire-size bias correction was applied to TCR pairs. A later analysis estimated false discovery rates by permuting HLA or CMV assignments 20 times. A later analysis grouped co-occurring TCRs with DBSCAN, adding TCRdist sequence similarity when clustering within HLA-allele-positive subsets. Repertoires with fewer than 30,000 or more than 120,000 public chains, plus five repertoires with anomalous nucleotide sharing, were excluded from co-occurrence clustering. Here the immuneACCESS table is served through TCRdb, limited to in-frame sequences with V and J called. Missing clones are a known gap in these copies; in checked studies unresolved V genes cover under half, and the rest lacks a known reason. For V, J and clone size, that table is used; D and trimming come from the DNA. The sample's records list 45,000 to 70,000 clones. In total, the top ten clones hold 9% to 15% of the sample.

Sequencing used PBMCs. Recombination joined TRBV5-4 with TRBJ1-2; no D gene is confidently identified. The receptor was derived from a woman in her twenties or thirties in good health and CMV-seropositive. The nucleotide sequence reads TGTGCCAGCAGCTTGGATGGTGTCCGGGGCTACACCTTC. Translated, this is CASSLDGVRGYTF. When the CDR3 is completed using the reference TRBV5-4 and TRBJ1-2 genes on either side, the full variable domain is ETGVTQSPTHLIKTRGQQVTLRCSSQSGHNTVSWYQQALGQGPQFIFQYYREEENGRGNFPPRFSGLQFPNYSSELNVNALELDDSALYLCASSLDGVRGYTFGSGTRLTVV.